Listed below are T cell receptor beta chains from one sample, sequenced in a study of OX40 agonist ivuxolimab in advanced cancers. Sequenced by immunoSEQ multiplex PCR; TCRdb stores in-frame clones only, minus some. The data show tens of thousands of clones, over 70% seen once. This sample comprised CD4+ or CD8+ T cells sorted from blood, obtained in a trial of the OX40 agonist ivuxolimab. The receptors come from an adult with an advanced solid tumor such as melanoma, head and neck, liver or kidney cancer. The CDR3 runs from the conserved cysteine through the conserved F or W. The D gene is left open where the match is weak. Some rows mark clone size as missing; the rest say once, few, many or name a class of expanded clone.

d_call,clone_size,cdr3_length,v_call,j_call,cdr3_aa,cdr3_nt
.,.,12,TRBV2,TRBJ1-3,CASSYSGNTIYF,TGTGCCAGCAGCTACAGTGGAAACACCATATATTTT
.,.,15,TRBV19,TRBJ2-7,CASSIFGTNTYEQYF,TGTGCCAGTAGTATTTTCGGGACGAACACCTACGAGCAGTACTTC
TRBD1,few,15,TRBV6-5,TRBJ1-2,CASSYSSQGAYGYTF,TGTGCCAGCAGTTACTCGAGCCAGGGGGCCTATGGCTACACCTTC
.,.,13,TRBV29-1,TRBJ2-2,CSVVRGNTGELFF,TGCAGCGTTGTCCGGGGGAACACCGGGGAGCTGTTTTTT
TRBD2,.,18,TRBV6-1,TRBJ2-1,CASSEGTSGRVSYNEQFF,TGTGCCAGCAGTGAAGGGACTAGCGGGAGAGTATCCTACAATGAGCAGTTCTTC
.,.,15,TRBV19,TRBJ1-1,CASSIPHGMNTEAFF,TGTGCCAGTAGTATACCCCATGGAATGAACACTGAAGCTTTCTTT
TRBD2,.,16,TRBV5-4,TRBJ2-5,CASSFTSGRNQETQYF,TGTGCCAGCAGCTTTACTAGCGGGAGGAATCAAGAGACCCAGTACTTC
TRBD1,.,17,TRBV9,TRBJ2-1,CASSVAFMGQGYNEQFF,TGTGCCAGCAGCGTAGCCTTCATGGGACAGGGCTACAATGAGCAGTTCTTC
TRBD2,few,13,TRBV19,TRBJ2-1,CASRSGRSNEQFF,TGTGCCAGTAGGAGCGGGAGGTCCAATGAGCAGTTCTTC
.,.,17,TRBV30,TRBJ2-6,CAWSGLGFGRGANVLTF,TGTGCCTGGAGTGGCCTCGGGTTTGGGCGTGGGGCCAACGTCCTGACTTTC
TRBD2,.,16,TRBV19,TRBJ2-1,CASSIWTVAGINEQFF,TGTGCCAGTAGTATTTGGACAGTAGCGGGAATAAATGAGCAGTTCTTC
.,.,16,TRBV29-1,TRBJ1-5,CSVEERQGDSNQPQHF,TGCAGCGTTGAAGAGAGGCAGGGAGATAGCAATCAGCCCCAGCATTTT
.,once,14,TRBV2,TRBJ1-1,CASSAPGAYTEAFF,TGTGCCAGCAGCGCCCCGGGAGCATACACTGAAGCTTTCTTT
.,.,15,TRBV10-3,TRBJ1-6,CAISEFQTDNSPLHF,TGTGCCATCAGTGAATTCCAGACTGATAATTCACCCCTCCACTTT
TRBD1,.,13,TRBV19,TRBJ1-2,CASSMDRGYGYTF,TGTGCCAGTAGCATGGACAGGGGGTACGGCTACACCTTC
TRBD2,.,16,TRBV2,TRBJ2-3,CASSERLAGGAGTQYF,TGTGCCAGCAGTGAAAGGCTAGCGGGGGGGGCTGGCACGCAGTATTTT
.,.,14,TRBV19,TRBJ1-1,CASSPTGGVTEAFF,TGTGCCAGTAGCCCCACGGGGGGCGTCACTGAAGCTTTCTTT
.,.,14,TRBV5-4,TRBJ2-3,CASSLRLNTDTQYF,TGTGCCAGCAGCTTGCGACTAAACACAGATACGCAGTATTTT
.,once,14,TRBV18,TRBJ1-4,CASSPQGRNEKLFF,TGTGCCAGCTCCCCCCAGGGTAGGAATGAAAAACTGTTTTTT
.,.,16,TRBV5-1,TRBJ2-1,CASSLEAVGKNNEQFF,TGCGCCAGCAGCTTGGAGGCGGTGGGGAAGAACAATGAGCAGTTCTTC
.,.,14,TRBV4-2,TRBJ1-1,CASSQGGGNTEAFF,TGTGCCAGCAGCCAAGGGGGGGGGAACACTGAAGCTTTCTTT
TRBD1,.,13,TRBV7-7,TRBJ2-5,CASSRDRGETQYF,TGTGCCAGCAGCCGGGACAGGGGAGAGACCCAGTACTTC
.,.,14,TRBV4-1,TRBJ1-2,CASSHELPNYGYTF,TGCGCCAGCAGCCACGAGCTCCCAAACTATGGCTACACCTTC
.,.,12,TRBV11-2,TRBJ1-2,CASSEETYGYTF,TGTGCCAGCAGCGAAGAGACGTATGGCTACACCTTC
.,.,15,TRBV10-3,TRBJ1-6,CANAQGLGDNSPLHF,TGTGCCAACGCCCAGGGGCTAGGGGATAATTCACCCCTCCACTTT